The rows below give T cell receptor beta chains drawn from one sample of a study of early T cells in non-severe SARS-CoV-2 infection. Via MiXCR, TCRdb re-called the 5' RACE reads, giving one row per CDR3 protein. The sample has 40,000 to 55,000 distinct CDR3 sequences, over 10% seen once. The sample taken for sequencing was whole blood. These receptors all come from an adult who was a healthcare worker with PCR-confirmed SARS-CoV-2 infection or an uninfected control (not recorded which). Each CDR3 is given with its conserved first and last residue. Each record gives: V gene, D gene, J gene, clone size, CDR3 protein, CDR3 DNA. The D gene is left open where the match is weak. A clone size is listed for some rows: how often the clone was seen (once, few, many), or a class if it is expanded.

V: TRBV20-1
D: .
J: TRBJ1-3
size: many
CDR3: CSARWGLGNTIYF
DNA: TGCAGTGCGAGGTGGGGACTTGGAAACACCATATATTTT

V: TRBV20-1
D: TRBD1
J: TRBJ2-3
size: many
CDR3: CSARGQGKDTQYF
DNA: TGCAGTGCCCGAGGACAGGGGAAGGATACGCAGTATTTT

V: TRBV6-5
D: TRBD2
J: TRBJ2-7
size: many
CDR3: CASRPGTSVNEQYF
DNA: TGTGCCAGCAGACCCGGGACTAGCGTAAACGAGCAGTACTTC

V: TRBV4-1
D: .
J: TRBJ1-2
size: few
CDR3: CASSHTRAVGNYGYTF
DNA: TGCGCCAGCAGCCATACCCGGGCAGTTGGGAACTATGGCTACACCTTC

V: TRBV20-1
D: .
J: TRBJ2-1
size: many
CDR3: CSPLRAAYNEQFF
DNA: TGCAGTCCCCTCCGGGCGGCCTACAATGAGCAGTTCTTC

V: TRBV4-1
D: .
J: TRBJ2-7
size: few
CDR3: CASSQVSREAYEQYF
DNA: TGCGCCAGCAGCCAAGTTAGCAGGGAGGCCTACGAGCAGTACTTC

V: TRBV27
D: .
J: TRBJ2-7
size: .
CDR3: CASSAGTYHEQYF
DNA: TGTGCCAGCAGCGCCGGGACTTACCACGAGCAGTACTTC

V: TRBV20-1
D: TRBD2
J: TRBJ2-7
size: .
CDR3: CSARIPSGVGEQYF
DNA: TGCAGTGCTAGGATCCCTAGCGGGGTGGGGGAGCAGTACTTC

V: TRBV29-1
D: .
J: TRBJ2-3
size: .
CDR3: CSVEGTDTQYF
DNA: TGCAGCGTTGAGGGAACAGATACGCAGTATTTT

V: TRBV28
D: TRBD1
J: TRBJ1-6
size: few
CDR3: CASTFYGDSNSPLHF
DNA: TGTGCCAGCACCTTCTATGGGGACAGTAATTCACCCCTCCACTTT

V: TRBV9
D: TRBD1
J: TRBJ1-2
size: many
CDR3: CASSPLGTANYGYTF
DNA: TGTGCCAGCAGCCCTTTAGGGACAGCGAACTATGGCTACACCTTC

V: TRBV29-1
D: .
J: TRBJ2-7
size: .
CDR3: CSVVTPGGQYF
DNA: TGCAGCGTTGTCACCCCCGGAGGGCAGTACTTC

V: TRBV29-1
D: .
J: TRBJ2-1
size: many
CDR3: CSVIGSWHEQFF
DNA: TGCAGCGTAATTGGCAGCTGGCATGAGCAGTTCTTC

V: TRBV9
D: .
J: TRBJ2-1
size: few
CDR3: CASSVGGDNEQFF
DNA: TGTGCCAGCAGCGTAGGAGGGGACAATGAGCAGTTCTTC

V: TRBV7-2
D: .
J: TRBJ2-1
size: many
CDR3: CASSLGGRTEQFF
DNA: TGTGCCAGCAGCCTAGGGGGGAGAACTGAGCAGTTCTTC

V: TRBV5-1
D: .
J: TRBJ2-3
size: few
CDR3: CASSWPILADTQYF
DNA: TGCGCCAGCAGCTGGCCCATCCTAGCAGATACGCAGTATTTT

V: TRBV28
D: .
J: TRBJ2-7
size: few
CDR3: CASSPQRSTGALSGEQYF
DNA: TGTGCCAGCAGTCCTCAGCGGTCTACTGGGGCCCTTAGTGGCGAGCAGTACTTC

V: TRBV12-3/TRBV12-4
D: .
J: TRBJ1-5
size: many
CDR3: CASSPGRGAGNQPQHF
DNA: TGTGCCAGCAGTCCAGGGCGTGGGGCAGGCAATCAGCCCCAGCATTTT

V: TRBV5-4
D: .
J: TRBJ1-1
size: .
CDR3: CASSLGPPAEAFF
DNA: TGTGCCAGCAGCTTGGGCCCACCGGCTGAAGCTTTCTTT

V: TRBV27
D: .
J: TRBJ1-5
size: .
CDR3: CASGGHGKSNQPQHF
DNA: TGTGCCAGCGGGGGGCACGGGAAGAGCAATCAGCCCCAGCATTTT

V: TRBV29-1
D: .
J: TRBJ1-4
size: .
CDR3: CSVDLGNEKLFF
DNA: TGCAGCGTTGACCTGGGAAATGAAAAACTGTTTTTT

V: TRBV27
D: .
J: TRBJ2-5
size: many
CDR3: CASSQGPSEETQYF
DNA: TGTGCCAGCAGTCAGGGACCATCTGAAGAGACCCAGTACTTC

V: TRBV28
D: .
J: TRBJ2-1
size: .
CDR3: CASPRGNEQFF
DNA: TGTGCCAGCCCTAGGGGGAATGAGCAGTTCTTC

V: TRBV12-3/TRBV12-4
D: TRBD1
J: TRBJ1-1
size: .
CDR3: CASRITGVVNTEAFF
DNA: TGTGCCAGCAGAATTACAGGGGTCGTAAACACTGAAGCTTTCTTT

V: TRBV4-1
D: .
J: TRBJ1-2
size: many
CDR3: CASSPPPPTGSYYGYTF
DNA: TGCGCCAGCAGCCCTCCCCCCCCCACCGGGTCTTACTATGGCTACACCTTC

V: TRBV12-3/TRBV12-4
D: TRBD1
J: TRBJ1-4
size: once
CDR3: CASSLSGTGKLKLFF
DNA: TGTGCCAGCAGCCTCTCCGGGACAGGGAAGCTCAAACTGTTTTTT

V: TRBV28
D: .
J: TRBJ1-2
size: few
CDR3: CASTSRANYGYTF
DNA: TGTGCCAGTACCAGCCGCGCTAACTATGGCTACACCTTC

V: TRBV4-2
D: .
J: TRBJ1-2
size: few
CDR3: CASSQDPQGLNYGYTF
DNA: TGTGCCAGCAGCCAAGACCCTCAGGGTTTAAACTATGGCTACACCTTC

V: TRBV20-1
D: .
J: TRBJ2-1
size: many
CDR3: CSARVRGSFDNEQFF
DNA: TGCAGTGCTAGAGTGAGGGGATCGTTCGACAATGAGCAGTTCTTC

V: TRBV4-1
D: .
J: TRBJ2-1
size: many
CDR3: CASSQGPRGAGNNEQFF
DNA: TGCGCCAGCAGCCAAGGGCCCCGCGGGGCGGGCAACAATGAGCAGTTCTTC

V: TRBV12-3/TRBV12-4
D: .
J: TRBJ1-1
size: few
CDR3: CASSLIGGLNTEAFF
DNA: TGTGCCAGCAGTTTAATTGGGGGTCTGAACACTGAAGCTTTCTTT

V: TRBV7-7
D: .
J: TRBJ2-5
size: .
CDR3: CASSPTDMETQYF
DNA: TGTGCCAGCAGCCCCACTGACATGGAGACCCAGTACTTC

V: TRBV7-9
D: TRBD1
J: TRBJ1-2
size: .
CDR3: CASSSGQGNYGYTF
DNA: TGTGCCAGCAGTTCGGGACAGGGAAACTATGGCTACACCTTC

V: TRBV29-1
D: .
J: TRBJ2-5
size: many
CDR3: CSVEGVGETQYF
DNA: TGCAGCGTTGAAGGGGTAGGAGAGACCCAGTACTTC

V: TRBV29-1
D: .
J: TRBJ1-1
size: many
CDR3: CSVGKDIMNTEAFF
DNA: TGCAGCGTTGGGAAAGACATCATGAACACTGAAGCTTTCTTT

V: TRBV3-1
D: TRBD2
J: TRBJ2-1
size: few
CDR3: CASSQEVAGYNEQFF
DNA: TGTGCCAGCAGCCAAGAGGTAGCGGGATACAATGAGCAGTTCTTC

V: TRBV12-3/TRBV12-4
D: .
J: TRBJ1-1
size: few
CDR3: CASSFPGGLITEAFF
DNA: TGTGCCAGCAGTTTCCCCGGGGGGCTAATAACTGAAGCTTTCTTT

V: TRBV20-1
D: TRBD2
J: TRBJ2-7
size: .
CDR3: CSARENEREWSYEQYF
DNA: TGCAGTGCTAGAGAGAACGAGCGGGAGTGGTCCTACGAGCAGTACTTC

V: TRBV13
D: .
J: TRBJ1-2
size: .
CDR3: CASSYTATGYTF
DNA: TGTGCCAGCAGCTACACAGCTACTGGCTACACCTTC

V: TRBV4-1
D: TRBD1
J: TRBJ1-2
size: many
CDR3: CASSQPGQGDYGYTF
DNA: TGCGCCAGCAGCCAGCCGGGACAGGGGGACTATGGCTACACCTTC

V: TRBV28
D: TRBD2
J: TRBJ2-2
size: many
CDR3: CASSPSGSSTGELFF
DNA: TGTGCCAGCAGCCCTAGCGGCTCGAGCACCGGGGAGCTGTTTTTT

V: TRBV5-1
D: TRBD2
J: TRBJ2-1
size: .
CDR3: CASSLDGVLAGGGEQFF
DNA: TGCGCCAGCAGCTTGGATGGTGTCCTAGCGGGAGGGGGTGAGCAGTTCTTC

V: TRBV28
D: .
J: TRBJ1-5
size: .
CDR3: CASSLDLNQPQHF
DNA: TGTGCCAGCAGTTTAGACTTAAATCAGCCCCAGCATTTT

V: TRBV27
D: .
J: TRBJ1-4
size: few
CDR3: CASSSGRGRGTNEKLFF
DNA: TGTGCCAGCAGCTCTGGTAGGGGGAGAGGGACTAATGAAAAACTGTTTTTT

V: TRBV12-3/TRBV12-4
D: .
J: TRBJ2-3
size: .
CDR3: CASSPGNTQYF
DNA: TGTGCCAGCAGTCCAGGGAATACGCAGTATTTT

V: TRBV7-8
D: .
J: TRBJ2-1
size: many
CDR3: CASSLDGTYNEQFF
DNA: TGTGCCAGCAGCTTGGACGGGACCTACAATGAGCAGTTCTTC

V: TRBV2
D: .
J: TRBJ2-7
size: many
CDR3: CASSYIPNMGSYEQYF
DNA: TGTGCCAGCAGTTATATTCCAAATATGGGGTCCTACGAGCAGTACTTC

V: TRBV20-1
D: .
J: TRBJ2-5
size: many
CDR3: CSAAVGGTQYF
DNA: TGCAGTGCGGCGGTGGGCGGGACCCAGTACTTC